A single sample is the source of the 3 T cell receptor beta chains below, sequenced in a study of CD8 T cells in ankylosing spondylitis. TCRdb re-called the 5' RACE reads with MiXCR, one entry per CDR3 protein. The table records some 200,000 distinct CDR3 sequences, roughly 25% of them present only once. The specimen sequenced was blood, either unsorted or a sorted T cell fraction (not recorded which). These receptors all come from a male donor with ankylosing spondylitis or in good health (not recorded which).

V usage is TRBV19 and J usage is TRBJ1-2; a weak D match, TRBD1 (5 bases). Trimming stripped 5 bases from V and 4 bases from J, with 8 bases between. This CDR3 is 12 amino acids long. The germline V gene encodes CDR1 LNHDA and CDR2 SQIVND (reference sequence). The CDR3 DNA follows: TGTGCCAGTAGTGCGGACATCTATGGCTACACCTTC. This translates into CASSADIYGYTF.

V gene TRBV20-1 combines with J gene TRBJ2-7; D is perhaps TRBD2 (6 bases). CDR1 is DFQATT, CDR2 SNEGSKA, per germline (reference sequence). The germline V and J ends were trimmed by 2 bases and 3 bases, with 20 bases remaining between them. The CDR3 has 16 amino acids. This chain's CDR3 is CSARPFSSGDFYEQYF. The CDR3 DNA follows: TGCAGTGCTAGACCCTTTAGCTCGGGAGACTTCTACGAGCAGTACTTC.

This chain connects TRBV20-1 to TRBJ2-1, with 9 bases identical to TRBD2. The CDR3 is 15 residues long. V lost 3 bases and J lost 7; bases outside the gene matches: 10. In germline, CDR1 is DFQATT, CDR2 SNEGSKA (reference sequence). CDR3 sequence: CSASKGSGLANEQFF. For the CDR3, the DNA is TGCAGTGCTAGCAAAGGATCGGGACTAGCAAATGAGCAGTTCTTC.